The clone carrying this T cell receptor (beta chain) was detected ten times or more. The antigen is undetermined. The sample belongs to a study of T cells in Graves' hyperthyroidism and ophthalmopathy. It was RNA transcripts that yielded the amplified TCR beta CDR3 regions. HTBI primers drove first-round RT-PCR of the TCR CDR3. MiXCR, run by TCRdb on the multiplex PCR reads, gives a single entry per CDR3 protein. The data hold over 300,000 distinct CDR3 sequences, with roughly 13% observed a single time. The CDR3 has 13 amino acids. V was clipped by 3 bases and J by 4 bases, with 6 bases between them. Germline lookup yields CDR1 KGHDR and CDR2 SFDVKD. Findings and limits, study-wide: Expanded thyroid clonotypes (above 0.001) were mostly also found in blood.

The TCR comes from a woman in her thirties or forties with Graves' ophthalmopathy. V and J are TRBV24-1 and TRBJ2-1; D is unresolved. The sequenced material came from blood. This CDR3 reads CATSDDSYNEQFF. Here the CDR3 DNA reads TGTGCCACCAGTGATGATTCGTACAATGAGCAGTTCTTC.